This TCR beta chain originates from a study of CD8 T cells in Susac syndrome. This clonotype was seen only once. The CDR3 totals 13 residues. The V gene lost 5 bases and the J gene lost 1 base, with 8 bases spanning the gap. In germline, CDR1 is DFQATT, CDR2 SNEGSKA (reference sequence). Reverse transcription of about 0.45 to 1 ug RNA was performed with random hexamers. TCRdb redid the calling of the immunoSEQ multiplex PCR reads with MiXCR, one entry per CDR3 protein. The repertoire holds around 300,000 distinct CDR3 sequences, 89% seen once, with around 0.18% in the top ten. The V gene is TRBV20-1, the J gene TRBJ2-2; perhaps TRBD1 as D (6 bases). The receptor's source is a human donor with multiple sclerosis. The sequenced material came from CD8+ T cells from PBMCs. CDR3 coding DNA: TGCAGTGCTCCGGACAGGAACACCGGGGAGCTGTTTTTT. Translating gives CSAPDRNTGELFF.